This is a list of T cell receptor beta chains from one sample in a study of CD4+ T cells in melanoma. Profiling relied on immunoSEQ multiplex PCR, and the TCRdb table lists in-frame clones only, not all of them. The table lists some 50,000 clones, about 88% of them singletons, with roughly 12% in the top ten. Sequencing used peripheral blood. The receptors originated from a human donor with melanoma. CDR3s include the opening cysteine and the closing phenylalanine or tryptophan. The order of the fields is CDR3 DNA, CDR3 protein, V gene, J gene, clone size, D gene. The D gene is left open where the match is weak. Clone sizes are given selectively: once, few, many, or a class where the clone is expanded.

cdr3_nt: TGTGCCAGCAGCCCGGGGACTAGCGAACAAGATACGCAGTATTTT
cdr3_aa: CASSPGTSEQDTQYF
v_call: TRBV7-9
j_call: TRBJ2-3
clone_size: .
d_call: TRBD2

cdr3_nt: TGCAGCGTTGACGGGACTAGTCCGGGCAATGAGCAGTTCTTC
cdr3_aa: CSVDGTSPGNEQFF
v_call: TRBV29-1
j_call: TRBJ2-1
clone_size: .
d_call: TRBD2

cdr3_nt: TGTGCCAGCAGCTTAAGGGCAGGAACCTACGAGCAGTACTTC
cdr3_aa: CASSLRAGTYEQYF
v_call: TRBV11-2
j_call: TRBJ2-7
clone_size: once
d_call: .

cdr3_nt: TGTGCCAGCAGTAAGGGGTTTGGGACGAACACTGAAGCTTTCTTT
cdr3_aa: CASSKGFGTNTEAFF
v_call: TRBV5-4
j_call: TRBJ1-1
clone_size: .
d_call: .

cdr3_nt: TGCAGCTTTCTTCGGACTAGCGGGGGGGATGAGCAGTTCTTC
cdr3_aa: CSFLRTSGGDEQFF
v_call: TRBV29-1
j_call: TRBJ2-1
clone_size: .
d_call: TRBD2

cdr3_nt: TGCAGCGTTGAAGGGGTGGTCACAGATACGCAGTATTTT
cdr3_aa: CSVEGVVTDTQYF
v_call: TRBV29-1
j_call: TRBJ2-3
clone_size: .
d_call: .

cdr3_nt: TGTGCCAGCAGTCGGGGCCGCCTGGATTCACCCCTCCACTTT
cdr3_aa: CASSRGRLDSPLHF
v_call: TRBV7-2
j_call: TRBJ1-6
clone_size: .
d_call: .

cdr3_nt: TGTAAGAGCAGTATAGCGTACGAGCAGTACTTC
cdr3_aa: CKSSIAYEQYF
v_call: TRBV2
j_call: TRBJ2-7
clone_size: .
d_call: .

cdr3_nt: TGTGCCAGCAGCTTGGACGGGGGGAGCTCCTACGAGCAGTACTTC
cdr3_aa: CASSLDGGSSYEQYF
v_call: TRBV5-8
j_call: TRBJ2-7
clone_size: .
d_call: TRBD2

cdr3_nt: TGTGCCAGCAGTGGGAAGAGGGTGGAAGCTAATGAAAAACTGTTTTTT
cdr3_aa: CASSGKRVEANEKLFF
v_call: TRBV25-1
j_call: TRBJ1-4
clone_size: once
d_call: .

cdr3_nt: TGCGCCAGCAGCCAAGGCACAGGGGAGGCCGAGCAGTACTTC
cdr3_aa: CASSQGTGEAEQYF
v_call: TRBV4-1
j_call: TRBJ2-7
clone_size: .
d_call: .

cdr3_nt: TGTGCCAGCAGTGAAGGGGTGTCTACAGATACGCAGTATTTT
cdr3_aa: CASSEGVSTDTQYF
v_call: TRBV25-1
j_call: TRBJ2-3
clone_size: .
d_call: .

cdr3_nt: TGTGCCAGCAGTTACGGCAGGGGTAATTCACCCCTCCACTTT
cdr3_aa: CASSYGRGNSPLHF
v_call: TRBV6-5
j_call: TRBJ1-6
clone_size: .
d_call: .

cdr3_nt: TGTGCCAGCAGTTCCGGACAGGGCGAGGGCCGTCAGCCCCAGCATTTT
cdr3_aa: CASSSGQGEGRQPQHF
v_call: TRBV6-6
j_call: TRBJ1-5
clone_size: .
d_call: TRBD1

cdr3_nt: TGTGCCTGGAGTGCACAGGGGGTTGGCTATGGCTACACCTTC
cdr3_aa: CAWSAQGVGYGYTF
v_call: TRBV30
j_call: TRBJ1-2
clone_size: once
d_call: TRBD1

cdr3_nt: TGTGCCGAGGACAGGGAGGATGGCTACACCTTC
cdr3_aa: CAEDREDGYTF
v_call: TRBV30
j_call: TRBJ1-2
clone_size: .
d_call: TRBD1

cdr3_nt: TGTGCCAGCAGCTTAGGGACAGGGTTTCACGAGCAGTACTTC
cdr3_aa: CASSLGTGFHEQYF
v_call: TRBV5-6
j_call: TRBJ2-7
clone_size: .
d_call: TRBD1

cdr3_nt: TGTGCCAGCAGCTTTTACTCGGAGAGCTATGGCTACACCTTC
cdr3_aa: CASSFYSESYGYTF
v_call: TRBV5-6
j_call: TRBJ1-2
clone_size: .
d_call: .

cdr3_nt: TGCGCCAGCAGTGAGCCTGTGTATAGTACTGAGCAGTTCTTC
cdr3_aa: CASSEPVYSTEQFF
v_call: TRBV10-2
j_call: TRBJ2-1
clone_size: .
d_call: .

cdr3_nt: TGTGCCAGCAGCTTAGGCGGCCTTAATGGGGCCCAGCATTTT
cdr3_aa: CASSLGGLNGAQHF
v_call: TRBV7-6
j_call: TRBJ1-5
clone_size: .
d_call: .

cdr3_nt: TGTGCCAGCAGCCAGGGACAGGGAGGATCACCCCTCCACTTT
cdr3_aa: CASSQGQGGSPLHF
v_call: TRBV4-2
j_call: TRBJ1-6
clone_size: once
d_call: TRBD1

cdr3_nt: TGTGCCAGCAGTGGGAGGGGTATCGGCGGGGAGCTGTTTTTT
cdr3_aa: CASSGRGIGGELFF
v_call: TRBV6-1
j_call: TRBJ2-2
clone_size: .
d_call: .

cdr3_nt: TGTGCCTGGAGGGCTTTGGGGGCCTACGAGCAGTACTTC
cdr3_aa: CAWRALGAYEQYF
v_call: TRBV30
j_call: TRBJ2-7
clone_size: once
d_call: .

cdr3_nt: TGTGCCAGCAGCGTGTCAAACACAGGGAACTCTGGGGCCAACGTCCTGACTTTC
cdr3_aa: CASSVSNTGNSGANVLTF
v_call: TRBV9
j_call: TRBJ2-6
clone_size: .
d_call: .

cdr3_nt: TGTGCCAGCTCACCCGCCCAGGGGTCCCCCTACGAGCAGTACTTC
cdr3_aa: CASSPAQGSPYEQYF
v_call: TRBV18
j_call: TRBJ2-7
clone_size: .
d_call: .

cdr3_nt: TGTGCCACCAGCAGAGTTTTCACAGGGTCCCTTCACACCGGGGAGCTGTTTTTT
cdr3_aa: CATSRVFTGSLHTGELFF
v_call: TRBV15
j_call: TRBJ2-2
clone_size: .
d_call: .

cdr3_nt: TGTGCCAGCAGCACGAGGTCCTACGAGCAGTACTTC
cdr3_aa: CASSTRSYEQYF
v_call: TRBV7-8
j_call: TRBJ2-7
clone_size: .
d_call: .

cdr3_nt: TGTGCCTGGAGGGACACCTACGAGCAGTACTTC
cdr3_aa: CAWRDTYEQYF
v_call: TRBV30
j_call: TRBJ2-7
clone_size: .
d_call: .

cdr3_nt: TGCAGCGTTGTTTTAGCGGGGGGGCCAAATACGCAGTATTTT
cdr3_aa: CSVVLAGGPNTQYF
v_call: TRBV29-1
j_call: TRBJ2-3
clone_size: once
d_call: TRBD2